Shown below are 19 T cell receptor beta chains from a single sample sequenced in a study of T cell clones after liver transplantation (dated by TCRdb to about 2019). To prepare the library, the immunoSEQ multiplex PCR assay was applied. Here the immuneACCESS table is served through TCRdb, limited to in-frame sequences with V and J called. Missing clones are a known gap in these copies; in checked studies unresolved V genes cover under half, and the rest lacks a known reason. The table for this sample lists tens of thousands of clones; around 70% of them were counted only once. About a tenth of the sample is taken by the ten largest. The sequencing used CD4+ T cells from blood, collected at the 22-month timepoint. Receptor source: a human patient who received a liver transplant. Following a transplant, some T cells may be graft donor cells, not patient cells.

The chain joins TRBV6-5 to TRBJ2-7; either TRBD1 or TRBD2 may supply D (5 bases each). CDR1 MNHEY and CDR2 SVGAGI come from the germline V gene. CDR3 length: 15 amino acids. V gave up 5 bases and J gave up 4 bases, with 18 bases separating them. The CDR3 bases are TGTGCCAGCAGTCTAAAGGGGACCCCCGGGTACGAGCAGTACTTC. Translated: CASSLKGTPGYEQYF.

This clone occurred a few times. V usage is TRBV5-1 and J usage is TRBJ2-3, with D unclear. V lost 0 bases and J 5 bases, leaving 19 bases between the germline ends. Germline V gene sequence: CDR1 SGHRS, CDR2 YFSETQ. CDR3 length: 17 residues. The CDR3 region has the DNA TGCGCCAGCAGCTTGGTTGTCGGAGCCACGTCTGGAGATACGCAGTATTTT. Its translation: CASSLVVGATSGDTQYF.

This clone was recorded a few times. The chain couples TRBV10-3 to TRBJ2-3; tentatively, D is TRBD1 (8 bases). CDR1 and CDR2 from the germline V gene are ENHRY and SYGVKD. Trimming took 6 bases from V and 6 from J, leaving 22 bases between them. CDR3 length: 16 residues. CDR3 in amino acids: CAISGGTGPHRDTQYF. For the CDR3, the DNA is TGTGCCATCAGCGGGGGGACAGGCCCCCACAGGGATACGCAGTATTTT.

This chain joins TRBV4-1 and TRBJ1-1, with a possible D match to TRBD1 (6 bases). The CDR3 extends over 13 amino acids. Trimming cost V 4 bases and J 3 bases, with 9 bases left between them. Germline CDR1 MGHRA, CDR2 YSYEKL. As DNA, the CDR3 is TGCGCCAGCAGCCGGGGGGCGGACACTGAAGCTTTCTTT. Its protein product is CASSRGADTEAFF.

The chain couples TRBV6-1 to TRBJ1-1; 8 positions agree with TRBD1. V lost 6 bases, J lost 2 bases, and 8 bases stayed unmatched. There are 15 residues in the CDR3. CDR1 is MNHNS and CDR2 is SASEGT in the germline V gene. The CDR3 nucleotides are TGTGCCAGCAGCTCTCGGACAGGGAGAAACACTGAAGCTTTCTTT. Its protein is CASSSRTGRNTEAFF.

This sequence joins TRBV14 and TRBJ2-7; D may match TRBD1 or TRBD2 (5 bases each). The ends were cut back, 2 bases at V and 5 bases at J, with 10 bases in the middle. Germline CDR1 and CDR2: SGHDN and FVKESK. This CDR3 spans 13 amino acids. CDR3 amino acids: CASSQSRDHEQYF. CDR3 DNA sequence: TGTGCCAGCAGCCAAAGCAGGGACCACGAGCAGTACTTC.

This clone appeared a single time. The chain combines TRBV27 with TRBJ2-1, with 11 bases that match TRBD2. The V and J ends lost 6 bases and 5 bases, in that order; junction bases with no gene match: 9. The CDR3 is 16 amino acids. CDR1 and CDR2 from the germline V gene are MNHEY and SMNVEV (reference sequence). As DNA, the CDR3 is TGTGCCAGCAGGTTAGTAGGGACTAGCGGACACAATGAGCAGTTCTTC. Amino acids: CASRLVGTSGHNEQFF.

This rearrangement joins TRBV6-1 to TRBJ2-4; D could derive from TRBD1 or TRBD2 (5 bases each). Per the germline V gene, CDR1 is MNHNS and CDR2 is SASEGT. V was trimmed by 2 bases and J by 4 bases, leaving 12 bases between them. This CDR3 region has 15 residues. CDR3 DNA sequence: TGTGCCAGCAGTGAACTTAGCGAGGGGAAAAACATTCAGTACTTC. This sequence encodes CASSELSEGKNIQYF.

This sequence joins TRBV18 and TRBJ2-5; either TRBD1 or TRBD2 may fit D (6 bases each). With 0 bases removed from V and 4 bases from J, the gap between germline ends came to 18 bases. Germline lookup yields CDR1 KGHSH and CDR2 LQKENI. The CDR3 is 17 amino acids. CDR3 bases: TGTGCCAGCTCACCACCTGGAGTAGGCCGGGGGCGAGAGACCCAGTACTTC. Translated, it gives CASSPPGVGRGRETQYF.

The chain recombines TRBV25-1 with TRBJ1-1, with TRBD1 matching over 10 bases. With 3 bases clipped from V and 1 base from J, the junction kept 8 bases outside the gene matches. CDR1 is MGHDK, CDR2 SYGVNS, per germline. The CDR3 has 17 residues. The CDR3 DNA reads TGTGCCAGCAGTGACGACAGGGGGCTTGATTGGAACACTGAAGCTTTCTTT. It translates to CASSDDRGLDWNTEAFF.

This rearrangement joins TRBV2 to TRBJ1-6, with 7 positions matching TRBD1. The length of the CDR3 is 15 residues. After removal of 7 bases from V and 4 bases from J, the junction contained 7 bases not matched to a gene. The V gene's germline CDR1 is SNHLY and CDR2 FYNNEI. CDR3: CASMSRGDYNSPLHF. The CDR3 DNA reads as TGTGCCAGCATGAGCAGGGGGGATTATAATTCACCCCTCCACTTT.

This chain connects TRBV19 to TRBJ1-2; D is uncertain. This CDR3 is 12 amino acids long. CDR1 and CDR2 (germline): LNHDA, SQIVND (reference sequence). V lost 0 bases and J lost 5, with 4 bases in between. The CDR3 reads CASSIDVYGYTF. Here the CDR3 DNA reads TGTGCCAGTAGTATAGACGTATATGGCTACACCTTC.

This sequence joins TRBV14 and TRBJ2-6, with D unresolved. V lost 4 bases and J lost 1, with 5 bases in between. The CDR3 spans 14 residues. Looked up from germline, CDR1 is SGHDN and CDR2 is FVKESK. CDR3 coding DNA: TGTGCCAGCAGCCTGGCTTCTGGGGCCAACGTCCTGACTTTC. Encoded protein: CASSLASGANVLTF.

V gene TRBV28 combines with J gene TRBJ2-4; a possible D gene is TRBD1 (6 bases). Germline V gene sequence: CDR1 MDHEN, CDR2 SYDVKM. Between the trimmed V and J ends, which lost 7 bases and 0 bases, there was a span of 16 bases. The CDR3 totals 16 residues. The CDR3 DNA sequence: TGTGCCAGCACCAACACAGGGACGCTAGCCAAAAACATTCAGTACTTC. Translation gives CASTNTGTLAKNIQYF. Full variable domain (outside the CDR3, taken from reference TRBV28 and TRBJ2-4): DVKVTQSSRYLVKRTGEKVFLECVQDMDHENMFWYRQDPGLGLRLIYFSYDVKMKEKGDIPEGYSVSREKKERFSLILESASTNQTSMYLCASTNTGTLAKNIQYFGAGTRLSVL.

The rearrangement joins TRBV5-1 to TRBJ2-2; TRBD2 matches at 9 bases. The CDR3 is 15 amino acids. Germline loops: CDR1 SGHRS, CDR2 YFSETQ. With V trimmed by 2 bases and J by 1 base, 0 bases remained unmatched. The CDR3: CASSFSGGNTGELFF. CDR3 bases: TGCGCCAGCAGCTTTAGCGGGGGGAACACCGGGGAGCTGTTTTTT.

This chain uses TRBV7-8 with TRBJ1-1; 7 bases line up with TRBD1. Trimming at V came to 5 bases and at J to 7 bases, leaving 10 bases not matched to a gene. This CDR3 has 14 amino acids. Germline CDR1 SGHVS, CDR2 FQNEAQ. CDR3 loop: CASSEYRGRGEAFF. DNA of the CDR3: TGTGCCAGCAGCGAATACAGGGGTAGGGGTGAAGCTTTCTTT.

The chain joins TRBV30 to TRBJ2-7, with TRBD1 as a possible D gene (6 bases). From germline, CDR1 is GTSNPN and CDR2 SVGIG (reference sequence). The ends were cut back, 4 bases at V and 2 bases at J, with 15 bases in the middle. The CDR3 runs to 14 residues. The CDR3 sequence: CAWTPGHFPYEQYF. CDR3 DNA sequence: TGTGCCTGGACCCCGGGACATTTCCCCTACGAGCAGTACTTC.

The chain uses TRBV20-1 and TRBJ2-1; maybe TRBD2 (6 bases). Germline assignment: CDR1 DFQATT and CDR2 SNEGSKA (reference sequence). This CDR3 is 11 amino acids long. Trimming shortened V by 3 bases and J by 12 bases, and 12 bases separated the two germline ends. The CDR3 sequence: CSASPGRGQFF. The CDR3 bases are TGCAGTGCTAGCCCCGGGCGGGGGCAGTTCTTC.

The chain combines TRBV7-9 with TRBJ2-1; 7 bases are shared with TRBD2. The CDR3 sequence is 16 residues long. Germline V gives CDR1 SEHNR, CDR2 FQNEAQ (reference sequence). Trimming at V came to 1 base and at J to 6 bases, leaving 9 bases not matched to a gene. The CDR3 DNA is TGTGCCAGCAGCTTAGGAACACTAGCGTCGTTCAATGAGCAGTTCTTC. It specifies CASSLGTLASFNEQFF.